The 32 T cell receptor beta chains given below trace back to one sample, sequenced in a study of Graves' ophthalmopathy and Graves' hyperthyroidism. As the template, RNA transcripts were used to amplify TCR beta CDR3 regions. Following a first-round RT-PCR that used HTBI primers, a second-round multiplex PCR was carried out. TCRdb itself ran the multiplex PCR reads through MiXCR, one entry per CDR3 protein. The sample has 400,000 to 500,000 distinct CDR3 sequences, under 25% seen once. Input material: peripheral blood. Receptor source: a woman aged 18-30 years with stable Graves' hyperthyroidism.

At least ten counts were recorded for this clonotype. The chain uses TRBV7-8 and TRBJ2-2; 11 bases are a match to TRBD2. The germline gives CDR1 SGHVS, CDR2 FQNEAQ. V trimming: 2 bases; J trimming: 4 bases; junction bases outside the gene matches: 3. This CDR3 has 16 residues. CDR3 nucleotides: TGTGCCAGCAGCTTAACTAGCGGGAGTTTCACCGGGGAGCTGTTTTTT. It codes for CASSLTSGSFTGELFF.

This clonotype was detected ten times or more. The chain employs TRBV12-3 or TRBV12-4 and TRBJ2-7; D may be TRBD1 (6 bases). This CDR3 region has 11 residues. V was shortened by 6 bases and J by 6 bases, with 9 bases between the two germline ends. For the CDR3, the DNA is TGTGCCAGCAGGTACAGGGCCGAGCAGTACTTC. Translation: CASRYRAEQYF.

This clonotype was counted ten times or more. This rearrangement joins TRBV6-1 to TRBJ1-5; 8 bases align to TRBD1. Germline V gene data show CDR1 as MNHNS and CDR2 as SASEGT. The CDR3 has 16 residues. V shed 6 bases and J 3 bases; nucleotides not matched to a gene: 10. The CDR3 loop is CASSRWTGSHNQPQHF. Here the CDR3 DNA reads TGTGCCAGCAGCCGGTGGACAGGGTCCCACAATCAGCCCCAGCATTTT.

This clonotype was detected many times. Just one base apart from a much larger clone, this may be a read error. This rearrangement joins TRBV6-2 or TRBV6-3 to TRBJ1-1; D gene unclear. The length of the CDR3 is 13 residues. V gave up 4 bases and J gave up 0 bases, with 6 bases separating them. Germline CDR1 MNHEY, CDR2 SVGEGT. DNA for the CDR3: TGTGCCAGCAGTTCTATGGTGAACACTGAAGCTTTCTTT. Its translation: CASSSMVNTEAFF.

This chain links TRBV4-2 with TRBJ2-7; TRBD2 aligns across 14 bases. The CDR3 has 14 amino acids. With 11 bases clipped from V and 5 bases from J, the junction kept 8 bases outside the gene matches. Germline V gene sequence: CDR1 LGHNA, CDR2 YNFKEQ. In DNA form, the CDR3 reads TGTGCCTCCGGGACTAGCGGGAGTCTCGACGAGCAGTACTTC. Translation: CASGTSGSLDEQYF.

This clonotype was seen repeatedly, ten times or more. The chain has TRBV10-3 and TRBJ1-2; TRBD1 might be the D (5 bases). In germline, CDR1 is ENHRY, CDR2 SYGVKD. CDR3 length equals 13 residues. V was trimmed by 7 bases and J by 8 bases, leaving 17 bases between them. The CDR3 here is CAINQGKLMGYTF. DNA of the CDR3: TGTGCCATCAATCAGGGAAAATTGATGGGCTACACCTTC.

This clonotype was recorded once. The CDR3 loop reads CASSLGRGRGNNQPQHF. The CDR3 region has the DNA TGTGCCAGCAGCTTAGGAAGGGGGCGCGGAAACAATCAGCCCCAGCATTTT. The chain is built from TRBV13 and TRBJ1-5; 7 bases are shared with TRBD1. The junction had 8 bases not matched to a gene; V was cut back by 0 bases and J by 3 bases. Germline V gives CDR1 PRHDT, CDR2 FYEKMQ (reference sequence). The CDR3 totals 17 residues.

There are many counts of this clonotype. This chain joins TRBV6-2 or TRBV6-3 and TRBJ2-7, with D hard to call. This CDR3 spans 14 amino acids. Germline V gene data show CDR1 as MNHEY and CDR2 as SVGEGT. V was shortened by 5 bases and J by 2 bases, with 13 bases between the two germline ends. CDR3 sequence (DNA): TGTGCCAGCAGTCGACGGGTAGTCGCCTACGAGCAGTACTTC. Its protein is CASSRRVVAYEQYF.

This clonotype has a count of ten or more. The J gene is TRBJ1-1, the V gene TRBV9; D is possibly TRBD1 (5 bases). Germline V gene data show CDR1 as SGDLS and CDR2 as YYNGEE. The CDR3 extends over 16 amino acids. Trimming removed 0 bases from V and 2 bases from J, with 14 bases in between. The CDR3 sequence: CASSVGAGRVNTEAFF. As DNA, the CDR3 is TGTGCCAGCAGCGTAGGGGCAGGGAGAGTCAACACTGAAGCTTTCTTT.

This clonotype has ten or more counts. The chain employs TRBV10-3 and TRBJ1-2; 7 nucleotides match TRBD1. With 6 bases clipped from V and 5 bases from J, the junction kept 9 bases outside the gene matches. Per the germline V gene, CDR1 is ENHRY and CDR2 is SYGVKD. The length of the CDR3 is 14 residues. CDR3 nucleotides: TGTGCCATCAGCTCGACAGGGTTTGATTATGGCTACACCTTC. Translating it yields CAISSTGFDYGYTF.

This clonotype was seen at least ten times. This chain uses TRBV6-1 with TRBJ1-2; 7 positions agree with TRBD1. CDR3 length equals 14 residues. Trimming at V came to 4 bases and at J to 4 bases, leaving 6 bases not matched to a gene. The germline CDR1 and CDR2 sequences are MNHNS and SASEGT. This chain's CDR3 is CASSARDSLYGYTF. As DNA, the CDR3 is TGTGCCAGCAGTGCCCGGGACAGTCTCTATGGCTACACCTTC.

The V call is TRBV12-3 or TRBV12-4, the J call TRBJ1-1; TRBD1 agrees at 7 bases. The CDR3 length is 16 residues. V was pared by 6 bases and J by 7 bases, with 17 bases of the junction left unmatched. CDR3 sequence (DNA): TGTGCCAGCAGACGGGACAGCTGCCCGATCGGTTGTGAAGCTTTCTTT. Translation: CASRRDSCPIGCEAFF.

The V gene is TRBV12-3 or TRBV12-4, the J gene TRBJ1-5; maybe TRBD1 (6 bases). Between the trimmed V and J ends, which lost 5 bases and 7 bases, there was a span of 18 bases. The CDR3 length is 15 residues. CDR3 coding DNA: TGTGCCAGCAGTCCAGCCTTGGGGGCAGGGCAGCCCCAGCATTTT. Residues: CASSPALGAGQPQHF.

This clonotype was detected ten times or more. This chain uses TRBV24-1 with TRBJ2-5, with TRBD2 as a possible D gene (5 bases). Trimming cost V 4 bases and J 1 base, with 15 bases left between them. Germline V lookup: CDR1 KGHDR, CDR2 SFDVKD. The CDR3 totals 16 residues. The CDR3 here is CATSEGRLPLQETQYF. The DNA for the CDR3 is TGTGCCACCAGTGAGGGTCGACTACCCCTCCAAGAGACCCAGTACTTC.

This clonotype was found many times. The CDR3 DNA sequence: TGTGCCAGCAGTCAGAGAATAACAGGGTCTGAAGCTTTCTTT. Translating gives CASSQRITGSEAFF. The J gene is TRBJ1-1, the V gene TRBV12-3 or TRBV12-4; D might be TRBD1 (6 bases). V was clipped by 5 bases and J by 6 bases, with 16 bases between them. This CDR3 contains 14 residues.

The chain joins TRBV30 to TRBJ1-3; D is possibly TRBD1 (5 bases). V was cut by 4 bases and J by 2 bases, with 12 bases left in between. CDR3 length equals 14 residues. The V gene's germline CDR1 is GTSNPN and CDR2 SVGIG (reference sequence). Here the CDR3 reads CAWIVWGAGNTIYF. CDR3 sequence (DNA): TGTGCCTGGATTGTTTGGGGCGCTGGAAACACCATATATTTT.

This clonotype was counted many times. This chain links TRBV20-1 with TRBJ2-7; D not resolved. Trimming pared 0 bases from V and 3 bases from J, leaving 6 bases between. Germline values: CDR1 DFQATT, CDR2 SNEGSKA (reference sequence). The length of the CDR3 is 12 residues. The CDR3 here is CSARDRSYEQYF. The CDR3 nucleotides are TGCAGTGCTAGAGACAGAAGCTACGAGCAGTACTTC.

This clonotype was found many times. The genes are TRBV27 and TRBJ1-2; maybe TRBD1 (6 bases). In germline, CDR1 is MNHEY, CDR2 SMNVEV (reference sequence). The length of the CDR3 is 15 residues. Trimming cost V 3 bases and J 2 bases, with 13 bases left between them. The CDR3 DNA reads as TGTGCCAGCAGTTTGCCCTGGGACACGAACTATGGCTACACCTTC. Residues: CASSLPWDTNYGYTF.

In its sample, this clonotype was seen many times. The rearrangement uses TRBV9 and TRBJ2-5; D gene ambiguous. Trimming removed 0 bases at V and 5 bases at J, with 11 bases between. The CDR3 sequence is 14 residues long. Per the germline V gene, CDR1 is SGDLS and CDR2 is YYNGEE. The CDR3 sequence: CASSVGSDSETQYF. The CDR3 nucleotides are TGTGCCAGCAGCGTAGGGAGCGACTCGGAGACCCAGTACTTC. Looking up the rest from reference TRBV9 and TRBJ2-5 gives the full variable domain: DSGVTQTPKHLITATGQRVTLRCSPRSGDLSVYWYQQSLDQGLQFLIQYYNGEERAKGNILERFSAQQFPDLHSELNLSSLELGDSALYFCASSVGSDSETQYFGPGTRLLVL.

The chain recombines TRBV27 with TRBJ1-1; 11 nucleotides line up with TRBD1. This CDR3 has 16 amino acids. Germline CDR1 is MNHEY and CDR2 is SMNVEV (reference sequence). Trimming cost V 5 bases and J 1 base; bases outside gene matches: 6. CDR3 protein: CASSTPGQGGNTEAFF. The CDR3 nucleotides are TGTGCCAGCAGTACCCCGGGACAGGGGGGGAACACTGAAGCTTTCTTT.

This clonotype was picked up a small number of times. The chain has TRBV12-5 and TRBJ2-6, with D uncertain. CDR1 is LGHNT, CDR2 FRNRAP, per germline. CDR3 length equals 16 residues. Between the trimmed V and J ends, which lost 3 bases and 2 bases, there was a span of 11 bases. The CDR3 nucleotides read TGTGCTAGTGGTTTTCCAGGATTTACTGGGGCCAACGTCCTGACTTTC. Its protein is CASGFPGFTGANVLTF.

This clonotype was counted at least ten times. The CDR3 coding sequence is TGTGCCAGCAGTTTGGGGGCAAGGGTGAACACTGAAGCTTTCTTT. It specifies CASSLGARVNTEAFF. The gene calls are TRBV28 and TRBJ1-1, with a weak D call TRBD1 (6 bases). This CDR3 has 15 residues. The V end lost 3 bases, the J end lost 0 bases, and 11 bases lay between the germline ends. Germline V gene lookup returns CDR1 MDHEN and CDR2 SYDVKM.

The genes are TRBV20-1 and TRBJ2-7; 10 bases align to TRBD1. Germline V lookup: CDR1 DFQATT, CDR2 SNEGSKA (reference sequence). J gave up 1 base and V 8 bases, and 14 bases lay outside the gene matches. This CDR3 contains 16 residues. The CDR3 loop reads CSTNKGRDRGSYEQYF. The CDR3 nucleotides are TGCAGTACTAATAAGGGCCGGGACAGGGGTTCCTACGAGCAGTACTTC.

This clonotype was counted a few times. The chain links TRBV30 to TRBJ2-2; no reliable D call. The CDR3 extends over 13 amino acids. Trimming cost V 2 bases and J 1 base, with 5 bases left between them. Germline V CDR1 and CDR2: GTSNPN, SVGIG (reference sequence). The CDR3 loop is CAWSRENTGELFF. The DNA of the CDR3 is TGTGCCTGGAGTAGGGAGAACACCGGGGAGCTGTTTTTT.

A few counts support this clonotype. The chain combines TRBV5-1 with TRBJ2-7; 12 nucleotides match TRBD1. This CDR3 is built from 15 residues. The junction had 7 bases not matched to a gene; V was cut back by 4 bases and J by 5 bases. The germline V gene encodes CDR1 SGHRS and CDR2 YFSETQ. CDR3 sequence reads: CASSNRDRGRNEQYF. In DNA form, the CDR3 reads TGCGCCAGCAGCAACCGGGACAGGGGGCGGAACGAGCAGTACTTC.

This clonotype was observed at least ten times. This chain connects TRBV12-3 or TRBV12-4 to TRBJ2-2; either TRBD1 or TRBD2 may fit D (6 bases each). There are 14 residues in the CDR3. Trimming removed 6 bases from V and 10 bases from J, with 18 bases in between. CDR3 region: CASRDDGGGTELFF. CDR3 coding DNA: TGTGCCAGCAGGGACGACGGGGGCGGAACGGAGCTGTTTTTT.

In its sample, this clonotype was seen many times. The chain has TRBV20-1 and TRBJ2-7; D might be TRBD2 (5 bases). This CDR3 is built from 14 residues. The germline V and J ends were trimmed by 0 bases and 6 bases, with 15 bases remaining between them. CDR1 DFQATT and CDR2 SNEGSKA come from the germline V gene (reference sequence). In DNA, the CDR3 is TGCAGTGCTAGAGATTACTTACTAGATCTCGAGCAGTACTTC. Protein: CSARDYLLDLEQYF.

This clonotype has a count of ten or more. The V and J genes are TRBV20-1 and TRBJ2-2; 12 nucleotides line up with TRBD2. The junction had 14 bases not matched to a gene; V was cut back by 5 bases and J by 7 bases. Germline V CDR1 and CDR2: DFQATT, SNEGSKA (reference sequence). The length of the CDR3 is 17 residues. Written as DNA, the CDR3 is TGCAGTGCTCAAACCGTTCTAGCGGGAGGGCCTGGCGGGGAGCTGTTTTTT. Translating it yields CSAQTVLAGGPGGELFF.

The rearrangement joins TRBV6-1 to TRBJ1-2; possibly TRBD1 for D (6 bases). Germline CDR1 reads MNHNS; CDR2 reads SASEGT. This CDR3 has 11 residues. Trimming cost V 8 bases and J 7 bases, with 11 bases left between them. This CDR3 reads CASGGLGGYTF. In DNA, the CDR3 is TGTGCCAGCGGGGGGCTAGGTGGCTACACCTTC.

CDR3 loop: CASSSGTGISEAFF. CDR3 DNA sequence: TGTGCCAGCAGCTCAGGGACAGGGATTAGTGAAGCTTTCTTT. This chain uses TRBV7-9 with TRBJ1-1, with TRBD1 matching over 9 bases. The CDR3 extends over 14 amino acids. CDR1 and CDR2 (germline): SEHNR, FQNEAQ (reference sequence). With V trimmed by 4 bases and J by 7 bases, 7 bases remained unmatched.

This clonotype was recorded many times. Being one base from a much bigger clone, this may be a read error. In nucleotides, the CDR3 is TGTGCCAGCGGTTTACCCGGACGGAACTATGGCTACACCTTC. Residues: CASGLPGRNYGYTF. The rearrangement links TRBV28 to TRBJ1-2; no firm D call. CDR3 length: 14 amino acids. Germline V CDR1 and CDR2: MDHEN, SYDVKM.

In its sample, this clonotype was seen once. A much larger clonotype is one base distant, so this may be a read error. The rearrangement joins TRBV12-5 to TRBJ2-7; 8 bases match TRBD1. Germline V lookup: CDR1 LGHNT, CDR2 FRNRAP. This CDR3 has 14 amino acids. The CDR3 loop is CASGSGPTGAELYF. The CDR3 nucleotides read TGTGCTAGTGGTTCTGGGCCGACAGGGGCCGAGCTGTACTTC.